These 6 T cell receptor beta chains were sequenced from one sample in a study of shared clonotypes between healthy human individuals. Clones were sequenced by immunoSEQ multiplex PCR, and TCRdb holds only the in-frame ones, with some missing. Of hundreds of thousands of clones in the sample, roughly 95% were seen once. The naive CD8 population came from CD45RO-negative cells selected for CCR7, without terminally differentiated effector memory CD45RA+ cells. Sequencing used naive CD8+ T cells sorted from blood. All receptors come from a woman younger than 45 in good health.

This clone was observed a single time. This chain uses TRBV21-1 with TRBJ1-5. TRBV21-1 is a documented pseudogene. The CDR3 runs to 17 residues. DNA for the CDR3: TGTGCCAGCAGCAGTCCCCCGGGGGAGAGAGGCAATCAGCCCCAGCATTTT. Translation: CASSSPPGERGNQPQHF.

V usage is TRBV19 and J usage is TRBJ2-3; the match to TRBD2 covers 12 bases. The CDR3 totals 18 residues. V was pared by 3 bases and J by 0 bases, with 7 bases of the junction left unmatched. Germline CDR1 reads LNHDA; CDR2 reads SQIVND (reference sequence). CDR3 loop: CASSMGPSGRASTDTQYF. The CDR3 coding sequence is TGTGCCAGTAGTATGGGACCTAGCGGGAGGGCTAGCACAGATACGCAGTATTTT.

The CDR3 region has the DNA TGTGCCAGCAGTGATTCAACGGACACATCGAAGCAGTTCTTC. This encodes CASSDSTDTSKQFF. The chain recombines TRBV25-1 with TRBJ2-1, with D perhaps TRBD1 (5 bases). V lost 3 bases, J lost 11 bases, and 17 bases lay in between. This CDR3 contains 14 residues. Germline V gene sequence: CDR1 MGHDK, CDR2 SYGVNS.

Regarding this clone: Other DNA sequences of this sample code for an identical CDR3. The chain joins TRBV11-2 to TRBJ2-7; D is possibly TRBD2 (6 bases). Germline CDR1 reads SGHAT; CDR2 reads FQNNGV. V dropped 4 bases and J dropped 1 base, with 8 bases sitting between them. The CDR3 is 13 amino acids. The CDR3 nucleotides are TGTGCCAGCAGCTGGGACTTATCCTACGAGCAGTACTTC. It translates to CASSWDLSYEQYF.

Here the CDR3 reads CAIRTVYYGNTIYF. The CDR3 coding sequence is TGTGCCATACGGACAGTGTATTACGGAAACACCATATATTTT. The chain couples TRBV10-3 to TRBJ1-3, with D perhaps matching TRBD1 (6 bases). CDR1 ENHRY and CDR2 SYGVKD come from the germline V gene. V lost 9 bases, J lost 4 bases, and 16 bases lay in between. The CDR3 length is 14 residues.

The rearrangement uses TRBV7-8 and TRBJ2-2; no clear D gene. The CDR3 is made up of 14 amino acids. Trimming cost V 1 base and J 8 bases, with 11 bases left between them. Germline lookup yields CDR1 SGHVS and CDR2 FQNEAQ. This chain's CDR3 is CASSLGPLTGELFF. For the CDR3, the DNA is TGTGCCAGCAGCTTAGGCCCACTAACTGGGGAGCTGTTTTTT.